Listed here are 14 T cell receptor beta chains from one sample, sequenced in a study of T cells after yellow fever vaccination. MiXCR, run by TCRdb on the 5' RACE reads, gives a single entry per CDR3 protein. The data show about 160,000 distinct CDR3 sequences, under 7.5% seen once. The starting material was CD4+ T cells sorted from PBMCs, obtained about 5 days after the first yellow fever vaccination. The receptors were gathered from a man between 18 and 29 years old who received the YFV17D yellow fever vaccine.

This clonotype has ten or more counts. CDR3 region: CASSQDRQYNEQFF. CDR3 DNA sequence: TGCGCCAGCAGCCAAGATCGGCAGTACAATGAGCAGTTCTTC. The rearrangement joins TRBV4-3 to TRBJ2-1; D gene uncertain. Trimming removed 0 bases from V and 4 bases from J, with 7 bases in between. This CDR3 is built from 14 residues. Germline values: CDR1 LGHNA, CDR2 YSLEER.

This clonotype has more than one count but fewer than ten. The V and J genes are TRBV6-6 and TRBJ2-5, with a tentative D call TRBD1 (5 bases). This CDR3 contains 16 residues. V dropped 6 bases and J dropped 2 bases, with 19 bases sitting between them. CDR1 and CDR2 from the germline V gene are MNHNY and SVGAGI (reference sequence). CDR3 protein: CASSLGPSRGQETQYF. The CDR3 nucleotides read TGTGCCAGCAGCCTAGGCCCCAGTAGGGGTCAAGAGACCCAGTACTTC.

The sample holds many counts of this clonotype. The V call is TRBV11-1, the J call TRBJ2-7; D ambiguous. The CDR3 spans 13 residues. Trimming removed 0 bases from V and 2 bases from J, with 5 bases in between. Germline V gene data show CDR1 as SGHAT and CDR2 as FQDESV (reference sequence). CDR3 coding DNA: TGTGCCAGCAGCTTAGCTGGGCCCTACGAGCAGTACTTC. Translation: CASSLAGPYEQYF.

This clonotype was detected ten times or more. The rearrangement joins TRBV11-2 to TRBJ1-6; TRBD1 is a possible D gene (6 bases). The length of the CDR3 is 15 residues. The V gene lost 3 bases and the J gene lost 7 bases, with 13 bases spanning the gap. Germline V gives CDR1 SGHAT, CDR2 FQNNGV. The CDR3 coding sequence is TGTGCCAGCAGCTTCATTCGGGGGGCGAATTCACCCCTCCACTTT. Protein product: CASSFIRGANSPLHF.

In its sample, this clonotype was seen many times. The V gene is TRBV7-2, the J gene TRBJ2-3, with no clear D. CDR1 SGHTA and CDR2 FQGNSA come from the germline V gene. V was pared by 0 bases and J by 0 bases, with 7 bases between. This CDR3 region has 15 residues. The DNA of the CDR3 is TGTGCCAGCAGCTTAGCGCCCGGGAGCACAGATACGCAGTATTTT. Protein sequence: CASSLAPGSTDTQYF.

There are a few counts of this clonotype. The genes are TRBV7-2 and TRBJ1-6; D is unresolved. This CDR3 region has 14 residues. The germline gives CDR1 SGHTA, CDR2 FQGNSA. The V gene lost 1 base and the J gene lost 12 bases, with 13 bases spanning the gap. CDR3 sequence: CASSLDGVRGPLHF. In DNA, the CDR3 is TGTGCCAGCAGCTTAGATGGAGTACGTGGACCCCTCCACTTT.

The sample holds many counts of this clonotype. V is TRBV6-5 and J is TRBJ2-5; D assignment may be TRBD1 or TRBD2 (5 bases each). The CDR3 contains 13 residues. Trimming removed 6 bases from V and 5 bases from J, with 13 bases in between. CDR1 MNHEY and CDR2 SVGAGI come from the germline V gene. The CDR3 DNA sequence: TGTGCCAGCAGCTCCAGGGAGAGGGAGACCCAGTACTTC. Translation: CASSSRERETQYF.

This clonotype was recorded at least ten times. The chain has TRBV14 and TRBJ2-1; D not resolved. The CDR3 sequence is 11 residues long. Trimming cost V 3 bases and J 9 bases, with 6 bases left between them. Germline V lookup: CDR1 SGHDN, CDR2 FVKESK. The CDR3 is CASSHASEQFF. The CDR3 DNA sequence: TGTGCCAGCAGCCACGCCAGTGAGCAGTTCTTC.

At least ten counts were recorded for this clonotype. V and J are TRBV5-1 and TRBJ2-1; 9 nucleotides match TRBD1. The CDR3 runs to 14 residues. The J segment lost 7 bases and the V segment lost 6 bases, leaving 8 bases of the junction unmatched. Germline values: CDR1 SGHRS, CDR2 YFSETQ. The CDR3 spells CASTRQGGSNEQFF. CDR3 DNA sequence: TGCGCCAGCACCAGACAGGGGGGATCGAATGAGCAGTTCTTC.

Ten or more counts support this clonotype. This chain uses TRBV7-9 with TRBJ2-3, with 7 bases matching TRBD1. This CDR3 has 17 amino acids. Trimming took 5 bases from V and 0 from J; bases not matched to a gene: 11. Germline CDR1 reads SEHNR; CDR2 reads FQNEAQ (reference sequence). The CDR3 DNA follows: TGTGCCAGCAGCCCCCGACGGACAGGATTAAGCACAGATACGCAGTATTTT. Translating it yields CASSPRRTGLSTDTQYF.

This chain connects TRBV6-2 or TRBV6-3 to TRBJ2-1; 9 nucleotides align to TRBD2. Germline CDR1 MNHEY, CDR2 SVGEGT. The V and J ends lost 6 bases and 7 bases, in that order; junction bases with no gene match: 7. This CDR3 spans 14 amino acids. CDR3 amino acids: CASRLRGGLNEQFF. Here the CDR3 DNA reads TGTGCCAGCAGACTGCGGGGGGGCCTTAATGAGCAGTTCTTC.

This clonotype has ten or more counts. The chain employs TRBV19 and TRBJ2-3; maybe TRBD2 (6 bases). This CDR3 is 15 amino acids long. Germline lookup yields CDR1 LNHDA and CDR2 SQIVND (reference sequence). V was pared by 10 bases and J by 4 bases, with 21 bases between. The CDR3 nucleotides are TGTGCCACTCGGGGCCGGTTGAGCGGGTCAGATACGCAGTATTTT. Its translation: CATRGRLSGSDTQYF.

This clonotype was observed many times. This chain uses TRBV10-2 with TRBJ2-1; TRBD2 is a possible D gene (6 bases). Germline CDR1 reads WSHSY; CDR2 reads SAAADI. This CDR3 is 17 amino acids long. V lost 6 bases to trimming and J lost 0 bases, with 18 bases between them. The CDR3 coding sequence is TGCGCCAGCAGCGACCCGGGACTCCTGAGCTCCTACAATGAGCAGTTCTTC. Residues: CASSDPGLLSSYNEQFF.

This clonotype was observed at least ten times. The CDR3 region has the DNA TGTGCCAGCAGCCCGGACCCGACCCACTATGGCTACACCTTC. This gives the protein CASSPDPTHYGYTF. The rearrangement joins TRBV7-2 to TRBJ1-2; no clear D. This CDR3 has 14 amino acids. CDR1 is SGHTA and CDR2 is FQGNSA in the germline V gene. Trimming shortened V by 5 bases and J by 3 bases, and 13 bases separated the two germline ends.